These T cell receptor beta chains were read from a single sample in a study of Graves' ophthalmopathy and Graves' hyperthyroidism. TCRdb reprocessed the multiplex PCR reads with MiXCR, giving one entry per CDR3 protein. Of fewer than 600,000 distinct CDR3 sequences in the sample, under 15% were seen once. The sequenced sample consisted of blood. The receptors were sampled from a woman in her 30s with Graves' ophthalmopathy. Each CDR3 is given with its conserved first and last residue. The D gene is left open where the match is weak. Expanded clones are given a class, and other clones once, few, many or no size at all.

cdr3_aa | cdr3_nt | v_call | clone_size | d_call | j_call
CATSGTGKETQYF | TGTGCCACCAGTGGGACGGGCAAAGAGACCCAGTACTTC | TRBV24-1 | many | - | TRBJ2-5
CASSPVSGVTYEQYF | TGTGCCAGCAGCCCGGTATCGGGGGTTACCTACGAGCAGTACTTC | TRBV6-1 | - | - | TRBJ2-7
CASSDQGRNSNQPQHF | TGTGCCAGCAGTGATCAGGGACGGAATAGCAATCAGCCCCAGCATTTT | TRBV2 | many | - | TRBJ1-5
CASSLTRLKGKNIQYF | TGTGCCAGCAGCTTAACCAGGTTGAAAGGCAAAAACATTCAGTACTTC | TRBV7-9 | many | - | TRBJ2-4
CASSYRDEAFF | TGTGCCAGCAGCTATAGGGATGAAGCTTTCTTT | TRBV7-2 | many | - | TRBJ1-1
CASNYYEQYF | TGTGCCAGCAACTACTACGAGCAGTACTTC | TRBV7-2 | once | - | TRBJ2-7
CASNESENSPLHF | TGTGCCAGCAATGAAAGTGAGAATTCACCCCTCCACTTT | TRBV6-1 | many | - | TRBJ1-6
CASSLALAQETQYF | TGTGCCAGCAGCTTAGCGCTAGCACAAGAGACCCAGTACTTC | TRBV7-2 | few | - | TRBJ2-5
CASSPRQGIRNQPQHF | TGTGCCAGCAGCCCCCGACAGGGGATCCGCAATCAGCCCCAGCATTTT | TRBV6-5 | many | TRBD1 | TRBJ1-5
CASSFGGTGEYEQYF | TGTGCCAGCAGTTTCGGGGGGACAGGCGAATACGAGCAGTACTTC | TRBV12-3/TRBV12-4 | - | - | TRBJ2-7
CASSSSPGRDYGYTF | TGTGCCAGCAGTTCTTCTCCCGGCAGAGACTATGGCTACACCTTC | TRBV27 | many | - | TRBJ1-2
CASSPGEGPQSTEAFF | TGTGCCAGCAGCCCCGGGGAGGGTCCCCAGAGCACTGAAGCTTTCTTT | TRBV13 | few | - | TRBJ1-1
CAIGQGGNQPQHF | TGTGCCATCGGGCAGGGTGGGAATCAGCCCCAGCATTTT | TRBV10-3 | - | - | TRBJ1-5
CSARDLGGGETQYF | TGCAGTGCTAGAGATCTCGGGGGGGGAGAGACCCAGTACTTC | TRBV20-1 | - | TRBD2 | TRBJ2-5
CASGPLLATHEQYF | TGTGCCAGCGGCCCGCTACTAGCGACCCACGAGCAGTACTTC | TRBV5-5 | many | TRBD2 | TRBJ2-7
CSATGGASPNYGYTF | TGCAGTGCTACAGGGGGCGCATCCCCTAACTATGGCTACACCTTC | TRBV20-1 | - | TRBD1 | TRBJ1-2
CASSSPEQGGSPLHF | TGTGCCAGCAGTTCCCCCGAACAGGGAGGCTCACCCCTCCACTTT | TRBV12-3/TRBV12-4 | many | - | TRBJ1-6
CASSFSWENTEAFF | TGTGCCAGCAGTTTCAGCTGGGAAAACACTGAAGCTTTCTTT | TRBV28 | once | - | TRBJ1-1
CAWETQTYSQETQYF | TGTGCCTGGGAGACACAGACTTACTCCCAAGAGACCCAGTACTTC | TRBV30 | many | - | TRBJ2-5
CASSLRTADYEQYF | TGCGCCAGCAGCCTCCGGACAGCCGACTACGAGCAGTACTTC | TRBV4-1 | many | - | TRBJ2-7
CSVGLQGGNTIYF | TGCAGTGTCGGACTTCAGGGGGGAAACACCATATATTTT | TRBV20-1 | many | - | TRBJ1-3
CASSHTENSNQPQHF | TGTGCCAGCAGTCACACAGAGAATAGCAATCAGCCCCAGCATTTT | TRBV7-8 | - | - | TRBJ1-5
CASSLAQGAQETQYF | TGCGCCAGCAGCTTGGCTCAGGGGGCCCAAGAGACCCAGTACTTC | TRBV5-1 | many | TRBD1 | TRBJ2-5
CASNLGTAYGYTF | TGTGCCAGCAACCTCGGGACAGCTTATGGCTACACCTTC | TRBV2 | many | TRBD1 | TRBJ1-2
CASSSRDRAGYYEQYF | TGTGCCAGCAGCTCCCGGGACAGGGCTGGGTACTACGAGCAGTACTTC | TRBV28 | - | TRBD1 | TRBJ2-7
CASCRSRDSYEQYF | TGTGCCAGCTGTCGAAGCAGGGACTCCTACGAGCAGTACTTC | TRBV6-1 | - | - | TRBJ2-7
CSARAYRENTEAFF | TGCAGTGCTAGGGCATACAGGGAGAACACTGAAGCTTTCTTT | TRBV20-1 | many | - | TRBJ1-1
CASSLRGGGGETQYF | TGTGCCAGCAGCCTCCGTGGGGGGGGCGGCGAGACCCAGTACTTC | TRBV28 | many | - | TRBJ2-5